This T cell receptor beta chain was recovered during a study of identical twins. Findings and caveats of the study: It was possible that invariant MAIT and iNKT cells partly confounded the zero-insertion analyses.

In its sample, this clonotype was seen many times. The antigen is undetermined. TCRdb reprocessed the 5' RACE reads via MiXCR and lists one record per CDR3 protein. The data show approximately 630,000 distinct CDR3 sequences, with under 8.5% seen just once and less than 2% held by the top ten. The germline V gene has CDR1 MRHNA and CDR2 SNTAGT. This CDR3 is built from 17 residues. V shed 0 bases and J 7 bases; nucleotides not matched to a gene: 8. The sample also formed part of further work on yellow fever vaccine responses in identical twins.

The TCR was taken from a woman aged 18-29 years in good health. The chain couples TRBV6-4 to TRBJ2-1; the match to TRBD2 covers 11 bases. The sequencing input was PBMCs. CDR3 sequence: CASSDSSLSGGANEQFF. CDR3 DNA sequence: TGTGCCAGCAGTGACTCCAGTCTTAGCGGGGGGGCGAATGAGCAGTTCTTC.